This T cell receptor (beta chain) was captured in a study of shared clonotypes between healthy human individuals. Using immunoSEQ multiplex PCR, the repertoire was profiled, and TCRdb retains in-frame clones only, with some absent. The sample shows some 900,000 clones, roughly 72% of them seen only once. In regard to this clone: Other DNA variants within this sample encode the same CDR3.

The CDR3 loop spans 13 amino acids. Per the germline V gene, CDR1 is SGHRS and CDR2 is YFSETQ. The ends were cut back, 0 bases at V and 4 bases at J, with 5 bases in the middle. The TCR comes from a man between 18 and 35 years old in good health. The specimen sequenced was memory CD4+ T cells sorted from blood. Subset reported: CD45RA-negative fraction. The rearrangement joins TRBV5-1 to TRBJ1-5; D is ambiguous. The CDR3 DNA reads TGCGCCAGCAGCTTGGCAGGTAATCAGCCCCAGCATTTT. Protein: CASSLAGNQPQHF.